This is a list of T cell receptor beta chains from one sample in a study of blood T cell repertoires in COVID-19. Some clones are missing from TCRdb's copy, which holds only in-frame ones; the method was immunoSEQ multiplex PCR. The profile shows about 74,000 clones, 84% of them singletons. Input material: peripheral blood. The receptors shown here come from a man between 65 and 80 years old with acute or convalescent COVID-19. Both conserved end residues are part of each CDR3. The D gene is left open where the match is weak. Size is stated for part of the rows, as once, few or many counts, or as a class when the clone is expanded.

DNA	CDR3	D	size	J	V
TGTGCCAGCCACCCTGTACTAGCGGGAGGTTACGAGCAGTACTTC	CASHPVLAGGYEQYF	TRBD2	few	TRBJ2-7	TRBV28
TGTGCCAGCAGCCCCGACTGTGACACTGAAGCTTTCTTT	CASSPDCDTEAFF	NA	NA	TRBJ1-1	TRBV21-1
TGTGCCAGCAGTTCCCCGGCAGGGAAGGTCTACGAGCAGTACTTC	CASSSPAGKVYEQYF	NA	few	TRBJ2-7	TRBV28
TGTGCCAGCAGGATGGAGACTGCTGAAGCTTTCTTT	CASRMETAEAFF	NA	NA	TRBJ1-1	TRBV14
TGTGCCAGCAGCGAGCGGGGTGCAACTAATGAAAAACTGTTTTTT	CASSERGATNEKLFF	NA	NA	TRBJ1-4	TRBV4-2
TGTGCCAGCAGCTTAGACAGGGAGGGGATAAACACTGAAGCTTTCTTT	CASSLDREGINTEAFF	NA	once	TRBJ1-1	TRBV11-3
TGTGCCAGCAGTTTACAGGGGGGTGGAAAACTGTTTTTT	CASSLQGGGKLFF	TRBD1	NA	TRBJ1-4	TRBV6-5
TGTGCCAGCAGTAGTACCAACAGGGGAAGTTCCTACGAGCAGTACTTC	CASSSTNRGSSYEQYF	TRBD1	once	TRBJ2-7	TRBV2
TGCGCCAGCAGCCAATATCTTAGGGGGCTCACTGAAGCTTTCTTT	CASSQYLRGLTEAFF	TRBD1	NA	TRBJ1-1	TRBV4-3
TGTGCCAGCAGTTTATGGGGCGGGTTAAAACAAGAGACCCAGTACTTC	CASSLWGGLKQETQYF	NA	NA	TRBJ2-5	TRBV28
TGTGCCAGCAGCTTCGGGCTAGCGGGATACTACGAGCAGTACTTC	CASSFGLAGYYEQYF	TRBD2	NA	TRBJ2-7	TRBV7-3
TGTGCCAGCAGTGCCGGACTAGCGGGGGAGGCCTACGAGCAGTACTTC	CASSAGLAGEAYEQYF	TRBD2	NA	TRBJ2-7	TRBV6-2/TRBV6-3
TGTGCCAGCAGCCCCCGGGACAGGGTCACTGAAGCTTTCTTT	CASSPRDRVTEAFF	TRBD1	NA	TRBJ1-1	TRBV7-9
TGTGCCAGCTCCCCCCTCATGGCTGAGCAGTTCTTC	CASSPLMAEQFF	NA	NA	TRBJ2-1	TRBV18
TGTGCCAGCAGCTTTCCGGGACAGGGATATGGCTACACCTTC	CASSFPGQGYGYTF	TRBD1	NA	TRBJ1-2	TRBV5-4
TGTGCCAGCAGCTTAGTTGCAGGGACCTACGAGCAGTACTTC	CASSLVAGTYEQYF	NA	NA	TRBJ2-7	TRBV11-2
TGTGCCAGCAGCCCCCTTACGGGACAGGGCCCCTACGAGCAGTACTTC	CASSPLTGQGPYEQYF	TRBD1	NA	TRBJ2-7	TRBV11-2
TGTGCCAGCAGTCTAGCGGGAGTTTCCTACAATGAGCAGTTCTTC	CASSLAGVSYNEQFF	TRBD2	NA	TRBJ2-1	TRBV6-5
TGTGCCAGCAGCCCCCTGGGGGGTTTCGACAATGAGCAGTTCTTC	CASSPLGGFDNEQFF	NA	NA	TRBJ2-1	TRBV9
TGTGCCAGCAGTAGGGGAGGACAAGGAGAGACCCAGTACTTC	CASSRGGQGETQYF	NA	NA	TRBJ2-5	TRBV2
TGCAGCGCCCTGGCGGAGGGAGGCAATCAGCCCCAGCATTTT	CSALAEGGNQPQHF	NA	NA	TRBJ1-5	TRBV29-1
TGTGCCAGCAGCTTAGAGGCGGGAGGGACAGATACGCAGTATTTT	CASSLEAGGTDTQYF	TRBD2	few	TRBJ2-3	TRBV13
TGTGCCAGCAGCTTACGGACAGGGGAAGAGGTCAAAGAGTCCTACAATGAGCAGTTCTTC	CASSLRTGEEVKESYNEQFF	TRBD1	NA	TRBJ2-1	TRBV7-3
TGTGCCAGCAGTCCCCGGGACAAATATAATTCACCCCTCCACTTT	CASSPRDKYNSPLHF	NA	NA	TRBJ1-6	TRBV6-5
TGTGCCAGCAGCCTCAGAGGACAGGGGACAGAGACCCAGTACTTC	CASSLRGQGTETQYF	TRBD1	NA	TRBJ2-5	TRBV7-3
TGTGCCAGCTCAGCGCAGGGGGCGTACGAGCAGTACTTC	CASSAQGAYEQYF	TRBD1	NA	TRBJ2-7	TRBV18
TGTGCCAGCAGTTTGCGGGCGGGGGAGCTGTTTTTT	CASSLRAGELFF	NA	NA	TRBJ2-2	TRBV27
TGTGCCAGCAGTGCCCAGGGCTCCGCAAATGAGCAGTTCTTC	CASSAQGSANEQFF	NA	many	TRBJ2-1	TRBV6-2/TRBV6-3
TGTGCCAGCAGTTACTCCCGGACAGCGTCTAACTATGGCTACACCTTC	CASSYSRTASNYGYTF	NA	NA	TRBJ1-2	TRBV6-5
TGCAGCGTGGGACAGGTCCAGTCCTACGAGCAGTACTTC	CSVGQVQSYEQYF	TRBD1	NA	TRBJ2-7	TRBV29-1
TGTGCCAGCAGTGAACAGGGAACAGAGACCCAGTACTTC	CASSEQGTETQYF	NA	few	TRBJ2-5	TRBV6-1
TGTGCCAGCAGGAACCCGACAGGGTACGGCAGTGAAAAACTGTTTTTT	CASRNPTGYGSEKLFF	TRBD1	NA	TRBJ1-4	TRBV27
TGTGCCAGCAGCTTAAGTTCCTTTTATGGCTACACCTTC	CASSLSSFYGYTF	NA	NA	TRBJ1-2	TRBV7-3
TGTGCCAGCAGTTCGGGACTAGCTTCCTACGAGCAGTACTTC	CASSSGLASYEQYF	TRBD2	NA	TRBJ2-7	TRBV5-8
TGTGCCAGCAGCTTAGAGTTTGGAGGGTCGATTTTATACCCTGAAGCTTTCTTT	CASSLEFGGSILYPEAFF	NA	NA	TRBJ1-1	TRBV7-8